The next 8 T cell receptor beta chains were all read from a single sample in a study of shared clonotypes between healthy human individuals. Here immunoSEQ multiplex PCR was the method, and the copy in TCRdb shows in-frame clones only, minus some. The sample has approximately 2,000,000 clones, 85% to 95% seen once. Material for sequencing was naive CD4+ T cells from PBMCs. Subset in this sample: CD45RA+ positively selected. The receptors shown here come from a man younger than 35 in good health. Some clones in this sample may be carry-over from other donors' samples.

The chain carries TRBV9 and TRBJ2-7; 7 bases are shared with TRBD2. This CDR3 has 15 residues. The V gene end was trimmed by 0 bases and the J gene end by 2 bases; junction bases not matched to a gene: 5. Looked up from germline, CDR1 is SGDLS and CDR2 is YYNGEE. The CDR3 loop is CASSVGLAPTYEQYF. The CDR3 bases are TGTGCCAGCAGCGTAGGACTAGCCCCGACCTACGAGCAGTACTTC.

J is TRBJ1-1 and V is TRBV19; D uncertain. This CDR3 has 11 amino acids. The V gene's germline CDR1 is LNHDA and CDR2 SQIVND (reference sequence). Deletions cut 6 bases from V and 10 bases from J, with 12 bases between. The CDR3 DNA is TGTGCCAGTAGATTAAGCCGTGTAGCTTTCTTT. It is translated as CASRLSRVAFF.

The chain's CDR3 is CASSRGDQETQYF. DNA for the CDR3: TGTGCCAGCAGCCGGGGGGACCAAGAGACCCAGTACTTC. The V call is TRBV11-3, the J call TRBJ2-5, with 7 bases lining up with TRBD2. CDR1 is SGHNT, CDR2 YENEEA, per germline. V lost 5 bases to trimming and J lost 0 bases; unmatched junction nucleotides: 0. This CDR3 is 13 amino acids long.

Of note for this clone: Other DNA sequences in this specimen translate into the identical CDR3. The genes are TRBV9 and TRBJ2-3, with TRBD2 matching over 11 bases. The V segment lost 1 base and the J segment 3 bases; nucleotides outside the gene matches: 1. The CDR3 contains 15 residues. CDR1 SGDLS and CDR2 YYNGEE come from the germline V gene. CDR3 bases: TGTGCCAGCAGCGTAACTAGCGGGAGTACAGATACGCAGTATTTT. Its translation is CASSVTSGSTDTQYF.

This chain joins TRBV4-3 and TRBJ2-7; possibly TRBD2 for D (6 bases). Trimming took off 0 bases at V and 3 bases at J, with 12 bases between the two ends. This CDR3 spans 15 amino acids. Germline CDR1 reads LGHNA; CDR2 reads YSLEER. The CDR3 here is CASSQDLRGSYEQYF. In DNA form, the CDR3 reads TGCGCCAGCAGCCAAGACCTACGGGGGAGCTACGAGCAGTACTTC.

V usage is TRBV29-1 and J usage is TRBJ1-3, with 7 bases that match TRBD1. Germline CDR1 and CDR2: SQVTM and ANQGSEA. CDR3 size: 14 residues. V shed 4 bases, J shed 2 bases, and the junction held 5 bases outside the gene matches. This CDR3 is CSVVSTGAGNTIYF. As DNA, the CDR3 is TGCAGCGTTGTTTCCACAGGGGCTGGAAACACCATATATTTT.

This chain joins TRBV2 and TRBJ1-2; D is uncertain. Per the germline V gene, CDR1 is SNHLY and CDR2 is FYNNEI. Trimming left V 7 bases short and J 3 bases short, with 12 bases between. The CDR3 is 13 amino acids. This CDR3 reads CASNAAFYYGYTF. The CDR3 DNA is TGTGCCAGCAATGCGGCGTTCTACTATGGCTACACCTTC.

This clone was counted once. CDR3 in amino acids: CASSLLRSGIYYEQYF. The CDR3 region has the DNA TGTGCCAGCAGCTTGCTTCGTAGCGGGATATACTACGAGCAGTACTTC. The chain uses TRBV5-4 and TRBJ2-7; 8 positions match TRBD2. The CDR3 totals 16 residues. The V segment lost 1 base and the J segment 3 bases; nucleotides outside the gene matches: 9. Germline V gene data show CDR1 as SGHNT and CDR2 as YYREEE (reference sequence).